These T cell receptor beta chains were read from a single sample in a study of post-analysis software for immune sequencing data. TCRdb analysed the PCR reads with MiXCR anew, one entry per CDR3 protein. Of 700,000 to 800,000 distinct CDR3 sequences listed, roughly 27% are singletons. Sequences were obtained from blood. The source is a girl aged 5 to 17 with multiple sclerosis. CDR3s include the opening cysteine and the closing phenylalanine or tryptophan. The order of the fields is D gene, clone size, J gene, V gene, CDR3 protein, CDR3 DNA. The D gene is left open where the match is weak. The listing skips clone size in some rows; elsewhere it reads once, few, many or a size class.

d_call: -
clone_size: many
j_call: TRBJ2-3
v_call: TRBV20-1
cdr3_aa: CSARENRAQQYF
cdr3_nt: TGCAGTGCTAGAGAGAACAGGGCCCAACAGTATTTT

d_call: -
clone_size: few
j_call: TRBJ2-7
v_call: TRBV29-1
cdr3_aa: CSVAQLYEQYF
cdr3_nt: TGCAGCGTTGCCCAGCTCTACGAGCAGTACTTC

d_call: -
clone_size: few
j_call: TRBJ1-5
v_call: TRBV7-2
cdr3_aa: CASSLASAGDSNQPQHF
cdr3_nt: TGTGCCAGCAGCTTAGCGTCGGCAGGGGATAGCAATCAGCCCCAGCATTTT

d_call: -
clone_size: many
j_call: TRBJ1-2
v_call: TRBV20-1
cdr3_aa: CSARQGNYGYTF
cdr3_nt: TGCAGTGCTAGACAGGGGAACTATGGCTACACCTTC

d_call: -
clone_size: few
j_call: TRBJ1-1
v_call: TRBV4-3
cdr3_aa: CASSQEVRAGTEAFF
cdr3_nt: TGCGCCAGCAGCCAAGAGGTCCGGGCAGGCACTGAAGCTTTCTTT

d_call: TRBD1
clone_size: -
j_call: TRBJ2-3
v_call: TRBV28
cdr3_aa: CASSFFLRDRGPDTQYF
cdr3_nt: TGTGCCAGCAGTTTCTTCCTCCGGGACAGGGGCCCAGATACGCAGTATTTT

d_call: -
clone_size: -
j_call: TRBJ2-2
v_call: TRBV7-2
cdr3_aa: CASSLASFSGDGELFF
cdr3_nt: TGTGCCAGCAGCTTAGCTTCGTTTTCGGGGGATGGGGAGCTGTTTTTT

d_call: -
clone_size: -
j_call: TRBJ2-1
v_call: TRBV7-9
cdr3_aa: CASSFEQVNNEQFF
cdr3_nt: TGTGCCAGCAGCTTTGAACAGGTTAACAATGAGCAGTTCTTC

d_call: -
clone_size: -
j_call: TRBJ2-1
v_call: TRBV7-2
cdr3_aa: CTSSLKQGGEQFF
cdr3_nt: TGTACCAGCAGCTTAAAACAGGGTGGTGAGCAGTTCTTC

d_call: -
clone_size: few
j_call: TRBJ1-6
v_call: TRBV12-3/TRBV12-4
cdr3_aa: CASSGRGRNSPLHF
cdr3_nt: TGTGCCAGCAGTGGACGGGGGCGTAATTCACCCCTCCACTTT

d_call: -
clone_size: -
j_call: TRBJ2-5
v_call: TRBV28
cdr3_aa: CASSFWGAQYF
cdr3_nt: TGTGCCAGCAGTTTTTGGGGAGCCCAGTACTTC

d_call: TRBD2
clone_size: -
j_call: TRBJ2-1
v_call: TRBV25-1
cdr3_aa: CASSLGAGGDNEQFF
cdr3_nt: TGTGCCAGCAGCCTCGGAGCGGGAGGGGACAATGAGCAGTTCTTC

d_call: TRBD1
clone_size: once
j_call: TRBJ2-5
v_call: TRBV20-1
cdr3_aa: CSTSGTGVDGETQYF
cdr3_nt: TGCAGTACTTCCGGGACAGGGGTCGATGGAGAGACCCAGTACTTC

d_call: -
clone_size: many
j_call: TRBJ2-7
v_call: TRBV6-5
cdr3_aa: CASSYSDGGIYEQYF
cdr3_nt: TGTGCCAGCAGTTACTCGGACGGTGGAATTTACGAGCAGTACTTC

d_call: -
clone_size: once
j_call: TRBJ2-4
v_call: TRBV7-9
cdr3_aa: CASSLDRQSMYF
cdr3_nt: TGTGCCAGCAGCTTAGATCGCCAGTCGATGTACTTC

d_call: TRBD2
clone_size: -
j_call: TRBJ2-7
v_call: TRBV7-2
cdr3_aa: CASSQTVAGYRRYEQYF
cdr3_nt: TGTGCCAGCAGCCAAACTGTAGCGGGGTACCGTAGGTACGAGCAGTACTTC

d_call: -
clone_size: few
j_call: TRBJ2-5
v_call: TRBV7-2
cdr3_aa: CASSAGPRTQYF
cdr3_nt: TGTGCCAGCAGCGCTGGACCTAGGACCCAGTACTTC

d_call: -
clone_size: many
j_call: TRBJ2-5
v_call: TRBV6-1
cdr3_aa: CASSEARYF
cdr3_nt: TGTGCCAGCAGTGAAGCGAGGTACTTC

d_call: -
clone_size: -
j_call: TRBJ2-7
v_call: TRBV27
cdr3_aa: CASSSGVGRTYEQYF
cdr3_nt: TGTGCCAGCAGCTCGGGGGTTGGAAGGACCTACGAGCAGTACTTC

d_call: -
clone_size: few
j_call: TRBJ2-5
v_call: TRBV4-1
cdr3_aa: CASSQDRGTETQYF
cdr3_nt: TGCGCCAGCAGCCAAGATCGAGGGACGGAGACCCAGTACTTC

d_call: -
clone_size: -
j_call: TRBJ1-5
v_call: TRBV20-1
cdr3_aa: CSAFGGLNSNQPQHF
cdr3_nt: TGCAGTGCTTTTGGGGGCCTCAATAGCAATCAGCCCCAGCATTTT

d_call: -
clone_size: many
j_call: TRBJ2-7
v_call: TRBV12-3/TRBV12-4
cdr3_aa: CASSLERREQYF
cdr3_nt: TGTGCCAGCAGTTTAGAGAGGCGAGAGCAGTACTTC

d_call: -
clone_size: few
j_call: TRBJ2-7
v_call: TRBV28
cdr3_aa: CASSLGGGTTYEQYF
cdr3_nt: TGTGCCAGCAGTTTAGGTGGAGGGACGACCTACGAGCAGTACTTC

d_call: TRBD1
clone_size: -
j_call: TRBJ2-1
v_call: TRBV2
cdr3_aa: CASSRRQGHNEQFF
cdr3_nt: TGTGCCAGCAGTCGACGACAGGGGCACAATGAGCAGTTCTTC

d_call: TRBD1
clone_size: -
j_call: TRBJ1-5
v_call: TRBV20-1
cdr3_aa: CGAREQGAGNQPQHF
cdr3_nt: TGCGGTGCTAGAGAACAGGGGGCGGGCAATCAGCCCCAGCATTTT

d_call: -
clone_size: -
j_call: TRBJ1-1
v_call: TRBV4-1
cdr3_aa: CASSPGRARVEAFF
cdr3_nt: TGCGCCAGCAGCCCCGGGAGAGCCCGAGTTGAAGCTTTCTTT

d_call: TRBD2
clone_size: -
j_call: TRBJ2-5
v_call: TRBV7-9
cdr3_aa: CASSLGNSGTKETQYF
cdr3_nt: TGTGCCAGCAGTCTAGGGAATAGCGGGACGAAAGAGACCCAGTACTTC

d_call: -
clone_size: -
j_call: TRBJ2-7
v_call: TRBV9
cdr3_aa: CASSPSLTYEQYF
cdr3_nt: TGTGCCAGCAGCCCCTCCCTCACCTACGAGCAGTACTTC

d_call: -
clone_size: -
j_call: TRBJ2-1
v_call: TRBV25-1
cdr3_aa: CACSEWVGNEQFF
cdr3_nt: TGTGCCTGCAGTGAATGGGTCGGCAATGAGCAGTTCTTC

d_call: -
clone_size: -
j_call: TRBJ2-3
v_call: TRBV5-5
cdr3_aa: CASSLETSQDTQYF
cdr3_nt: TGTGCCAGCAGCTTGGAGACTAGTCAAGATACGCAGTATTTT

d_call: -
clone_size: -
j_call: TRBJ2-5
v_call: TRBV24-1
cdr3_aa: CATSDLTTPVGETQYF
cdr3_nt: TGTGCCACCAGTGATTTGACTACACCGGTCGGAGAGACCCAGTACTTC

d_call: -
clone_size: few
j_call: TRBJ1-5
v_call: TRBV12-3/TRBV12-4
cdr3_aa: CASSLVRGRQPQHF
cdr3_nt: TGTGCCAGCAGTTTAGTCCGGGGTCGACAGCCCCAGCATTTT

d_call: -
clone_size: -
j_call: TRBJ1-4
v_call: TRBV20-1
cdr3_aa: CSARPDGEKLFF
cdr3_nt: TGCAGTGCTCGACCCGACGGTGAAAAACTGTTTTTT

d_call: -
clone_size: -
j_call: TRBJ1-1
v_call: TRBV15
cdr3_aa: CATSWAAGENTEAFF
cdr3_nt: TGTGCCACCAGCTGGGCGGCAGGGGAGAACACTGAAGCTTTCTTT

d_call: TRBD2
clone_size: once
j_call: TRBJ2-3
v_call: TRBV7-2
cdr3_aa: CASSAGTTYTDTQYF
cdr3_nt: TGTGCCAGCAGCGCCGGGACTACCTACACAGATACGCAGTATTTT

d_call: TRBD1
clone_size: -
j_call: TRBJ2-2
v_call: TRBV12-3/TRBV12-4
cdr3_aa: CASRLRQGAGELFF
cdr3_nt: TGTGCCAGCAGACTAAGACAGGGGGCCGGGGAGCTGTTTTTT

d_call: -
clone_size: few
j_call: TRBJ2-6
v_call: TRBV25-1
cdr3_aa: CASSNGANVLTF
cdr3_nt: TGTGCCAGCAGTAATGGGGCCAACGTCCTGACTTTC

d_call: -
clone_size: many
j_call: TRBJ2-4
v_call: TRBV7-9
cdr3_aa: CASSLTQGRNIQYF
cdr3_nt: TGTGCCAGCAGCTTAACGCAGGGAAGGAACATTCAGTACTTC

d_call: TRBD1
clone_size: few
j_call: TRBJ2-7
v_call: TRBV20-1
cdr3_aa: CSAAPPGQGGVEQYF
cdr3_nt: TGCAGTGCTGCACCCCCGGGACAGGGCGGTGTCGAGCAGTACTTC

d_call: TRBD1
clone_size: few
j_call: TRBJ2-1
v_call: TRBV4-3
cdr3_aa: CASSQDMGQRSNEQFF
cdr3_nt: TGCGCCAGCAGCCAAGACATGGGACAGCGCAGCAATGAGCAGTTCTTC

d_call: -
clone_size: -
j_call: TRBJ1-1
v_call: TRBV6-1
cdr3_aa: CASSEAMQTYTEAFF
cdr3_nt: TGTGCCAGCAGTGAAGCGATGCAGACTTACACTGAAGCTTTCTTT

d_call: TRBD2
clone_size: -
j_call: TRBJ2-5
v_call: TRBV24-1
cdr3_aa: CATSAPSGVSGTQYF
cdr3_nt: TGTGCCACCAGTGCCCCGAGCGGGGTTTCAGGGACCCAGTACTTC

d_call: TRBD1
clone_size: many
j_call: TRBJ2-7
v_call: TRBV5-6
cdr3_aa: CASSPGDREAYEQYF
cdr3_nt: TGTGCCAGCAGCCCGGGGGACAGGGAGGCCTACGAGCAGTACTTC

d_call: TRBD2
clone_size: -
j_call: TRBJ2-1
v_call: TRBV12-3/TRBV12-4
cdr3_aa: CASSLRSGGANEQFF
cdr3_nt: TGTGCCAGCAGTTTGCGTAGCGGGGGGGCGAATGAGCAGTTCTTC

d_call: TRBD2
clone_size: -
j_call: TRBJ2-7
v_call: TRBV20-1
cdr3_aa: CSARDGREGLYEQYF
cdr3_nt: TGCAGTGCTAGAGATGGGAGGGAGGGCCTCTACGAGCAGTACTTC

d_call: TRBD1
clone_size: -
j_call: TRBJ2-5
v_call: TRBV11-1
cdr3_aa: CASTPKQGAKTQYF
cdr3_nt: TGTGCCAGCACACCTAAACAGGGGGCAAAGACCCAGTACTTC

d_call: -
clone_size: -
j_call: TRBJ2-3
v_call: TRBV29-1
cdr3_aa: CSVDRGGVDTQYF
cdr3_nt: TGCAGCGTTGACAGGGGAGGGGTGGATACGCAGTATTTT

d_call: -
clone_size: -
j_call: TRBJ2-3
v_call: TRBV3-1
cdr3_aa: CASSPVSPDTQYF
cdr3_nt: TGTGCCAGCAGCCCGGTGAGTCCAGATACGCAGTATTTT

d_call: -
clone_size: -
j_call: TRBJ1-2
v_call: TRBV7-9
cdr3_aa: CASTQQGLDGYTF
cdr3_nt: TGTGCCAGCACCCAACAGGGTTTAGATGGCTACACCTTC

d_call: TRBD1
clone_size: -
j_call: TRBJ2-1
v_call: TRBV29-1
cdr3_aa: CSVADRRYNEQFF
cdr3_nt: TGCAGCGTGGCGGACAGGAGATACAATGAGCAGTTCTTC

d_call: TRBD2
clone_size: few
j_call: TRBJ2-1
v_call: TRBV29-1
cdr3_aa: CSVARKLAGEFEQFF
cdr3_nt: TGCAGCGTGGCGAGGAAGTTAGCGGGAGAGTTTGAGCAGTTCTTC

d_call: -
clone_size: -
j_call: TRBJ2-5
v_call: TRBV7-2
cdr3_aa: CASSSKGEVRQETQYF
cdr3_nt: TGTGCCAGCAGCTCTAAGGGGGAGGTGAGGCAAGAGACCCAGTACTTC

d_call: -
clone_size: -
j_call: TRBJ2-3
v_call: TRBV5-6
cdr3_aa: CASSLAGSRSTDTQYF
cdr3_nt: TGTGCCAGCAGCTTGGCGGGCAGCCGTAGCACAGATACGCAGTATTTT

d_call: -
clone_size: -
j_call: TRBJ1-1
v_call: TRBV7-2
cdr3_aa: CASSLHAMSTKAFF
cdr3_nt: TGTGCCAGCAGCTTGCACGCGATGAGCACTAAAGCTTTCTTT

d_call: -
clone_size: few
j_call: TRBJ1-1
v_call: TRBV5-1
cdr3_aa: CASSLGGGQTEAFF
cdr3_nt: TGCGCCAGCAGCTTGGGGGGGGGCCAGACTGAAGCTTTCTTT

d_call: -
clone_size: few
j_call: TRBJ2-7
v_call: TRBV6-6
cdr3_aa: CASSYTRMGGEQYF
cdr3_nt: TGTGCCAGCAGTTACACCCGTATGGGGGGTGAGCAGTACTTC

d_call: TRBD1
clone_size: few
j_call: TRBJ1-1
v_call: TRBV29-1
cdr3_aa: CSVKPRDRGVTEAFF
cdr3_nt: TGCAGCGTCAAACCCCGGGACAGGGGGGTGACTGAAGCTTTCTTT

d_call: -
clone_size: -
j_call: TRBJ1-4
v_call: TRBV28
cdr3_aa: CASRIQSTNEKLFF
cdr3_nt: TGTGCCAGCAGGATACAGTCAACTAATGAAAAACTGTTTTTT